The 24 T cell receptor beta chains in this list originate from one sample, sequenced in a study of T cells in Graves' hyperthyroidism and ophthalmopathy. Template material for amplifying TCR beta CDR3 regions consisted of RNA transcripts. During a first-round RT-PCR of the TCR CDR3, the HTBI primer set was used. TCRdb itself ran the multiplex PCR reads through MiXCR, one entry per CDR3 protein. Of a few hundred thousand distinct CDR3 sequences listed, 14% are singletons. Sequenced material: blood. These receptors came from a woman between 35 and 50 years old with Graves' hyperthyroidism.

This clonotype was picked up many times. This chain links TRBV3-1 with TRBJ2-1, with 9 nucleotides matching TRBD2. CDR1 is LGHDT and CDR2 is YNNKEL in the germline V gene (reference sequence). Trimming removed 0 bases from V and 1 base from J; junction bases left unmatched: 7. This CDR3 spans 18 amino acids. The CDR3 DNA reads as TGTGCCAGCAGCCAAGAGGGCGGGAGGGCGACGTCCTACAATGAGCAGTTCTTC. It is translated as CASSQEGGRATSYNEQFF.

The chain joins TRBV11-2 to TRBJ2-7; tentative D call: TRBD2 (5 bases). V lost 2 bases and J 6 bases, leaving 11 bases between the germline ends. CDR3 length equals 13 residues. Germline values: CDR1 SGHAT, CDR2 FQNNGV. The CDR3 region is CASSLIIEGEQYF. The CDR3 nucleotides read TGTGCCAGCAGCTTAATTATTGAGGGCGAGCAGTACTTC. Full variable domain (outside the CDR3, taken from reference TRBV11-2 and TRBJ2-7): EAGVAQSPRYKIIEKRQSVAFWCNPISGHATLYWYQQILGQGPKLLIQFQNNGVVDDSQLPKDRFSAERLKGVDSTLKIQPAKLEDSAVYLCASSLIIEGEQYFGPGTRLTVT.

The chain combines TRBV9 with TRBJ2-3; D unresolved. Trimming removed 0 bases at V and 6 bases at J, with 5 bases between. CDR3 length: 12 amino acids. Germline loops: CDR1 SGDLS, CDR2 YYNGEE. CDR3: CASSVASDTQYF. CDR3 sequence (DNA): TGTGCCAGCAGCGTAGCTTCTGATACGCAGTATTTT.

This clonotype was seen many times. The V and J genes are TRBV5-1 and TRBJ1-1, with 7 bases lining up with TRBD1. Germline lookup yields CDR1 SGHRS and CDR2 YFSETQ. With 4 bases clipped from V and 3 bases from J, the junction kept 9 bases outside the gene matches. The CDR3 covers 15 residues. The CDR3 coding sequence is TGCGCCAGCAGCGAGCAGGGGGTGGGGTACACTGAAGCTTTCTTT. Translation gives CASSEQGVGYTEAFF. Full variable domain (missing parts from reference TRBV5-1 and TRBJ1-1): KAGVTQTPRYLIKTRGQQVTLSCSPISGHRSVSWYQQTPGQGLQFLFEYFSETQRNKGNFPGRFSGRQFSNSRSEMNVSTLELGDSALYLCASSEQGVGYTEAFFGQGTRLTVV.

The sample holds a few counts of this clonotype. The gene calls are TRBV6-1 and TRBJ2-2; 15 nucleotides align to TRBD2. J lost 1 base, V lost 4 bases, and 7 bases had no gene match. The length of the CDR3 is 19 residues. Germline V gene data show CDR1 as MNHNS and CDR2 as SASEGT. The CDR3 spells CASSVSGLAGGVNTGELFF. In nucleotides, the CDR3 is TGTGCCAGCAGTGTTTCCGGACTAGCGGGAGGGGTGAACACCGGGGAGCTGTTTTTT.

CDR3 protein: CASSQNRGTVAGRVLFF. CDR3 sequence (DNA): TGTGCCAGCAGCCAAAACCGAGGGACAGTGGCCGGGAGGGTACTGTTTTTT. This chain joins TRBV14 and TRBJ1-4, with 7 nucleotides matching TRBD1. The CDR3 runs 17 residues. Trimming removed 2 bases from V and 13 bases from J; junction bases left unmatched: 19. CDR1 and CDR2 (germline): SGHDN, FVKESK.

The chain recombines TRBV5-5 with TRBJ2-7; weak D call: TRBD1 (5 bases). CDR3 length equals 15 residues. Germline V gene sequence: CDR1 SGHKS, CDR2 YYEKEE (reference sequence). Trimming shortened V by 0 bases and J by 3 bases, and 13 bases separated the two germline ends. CDR3 amino acids: CASSLGQTLNYEQYF. The DNA for the CDR3 is TGTGCCAGCAGCTTGGGACAGACATTAAACTACGAGCAGTACTTC.

This clonotype appeared many times. The chain is built from TRBV6-2 or TRBV6-3 and TRBJ2-7, with 8 positions matching TRBD2. CDR1 MNHEY and CDR2 SVGEGT come from the germline V gene. With 2 bases clipped from V and 0 bases from J, the junction kept 12 bases outside the gene matches. This CDR3 has 18 residues. The CDR3 spells CASSYGRAGEPRSYEQYF. For the CDR3, the DNA is TGTGCCAGCAGTTACGGGCGAGCGGGAGAACCGCGCTCCTACGAGCAGTACTTC.

The rearrangement joins TRBV27 to TRBJ1-6; possibly TRBD1 for D (5 bases). V lost 6 bases and J 5 bases, leaving 14 bases between the germline ends. The CDR3 is 15 residues long. CDR1 is MNHEY and CDR2 is SMNVEV in the germline V gene (reference sequence). The CDR3 DNA reads TGTGCCAGCAGCGGGGGACGGCTAAATAATTCACCCCTCCACTTT. Amino acids: CASSGGRLNNSPLHF.

The chain carries TRBV19 and TRBJ1-5; TRBD1 matches at 8 bases. The V segment lost 7 bases and the J segment 6 bases; nucleotides outside the gene matches: 8. The CDR3 is 14 residues long. Per germline, CDR1 LNHDA and CDR2 SQIVND (reference sequence). The CDR3 sequence is CASKRTGLGQPQHF. CDR3 coding DNA: TGTGCCAGTAAGAGGACAGGGTTAGGTCAGCCCCAGCATTTT.

This clonotype was counted a few times. This chain connects TRBV7-9 to TRBJ1-5, with 11 nucleotides matching TRBD1. Germline V lookup: CDR1 SEHNR, CDR2 FQNEAQ (reference sequence). The CDR3 totals 20 residues. Trimming removed 5 bases from V and 6 bases from J; junction bases left unmatched: 21. Written as DNA, the CDR3 is TGTGCCAGCAGCCTTGGTTCCAGGTCTGGACAGGGGGCACCCAGTCAGCCCCAGCATTTT. It translates to CASSLGSRSGQGAPSQPQHF.

This clonotype has at least ten counts. This chain uses TRBV2 with TRBJ2-7, with D possibly being TRBD1 (5 bases). Trimming left V 0 bases short and J 4 bases short, with 13 bases between. CDR1 is SNHLY and CDR2 is FYNNEI in the germline V gene. This CDR3 is built from 15 residues. DNA of the CDR3: TGTGCCAGCAGTGAAGCGCTTGGACAACTATACGAGCAGTACTTC. It codes for CASSEALGQLYEQYF.

This clonotype was counted between two and nine times. The chain combines TRBV6-1 with TRBJ2-5, with 7 bases that match TRBD1. Losses at the gene ends were 7 bases for V and 6 bases for J; bases not matched to a gene: 11. CDR3 size: 14 residues. Per germline, CDR1 MNHNS and CDR2 SASEGT. CDR3 nucleotides: TGTGCCAGCACCCCGACAGGGCAATTGAAGACCCAGTACTTC. This encodes CASTPTGQLKTQYF.

This clonotype was picked up many times. The chain links TRBV11-2 to TRBJ1-2, with D perhaps TRBD1 (6 bases). The CDR3 is made up of 15 amino acids. Germline V lookup: CDR1 SGHAT, CDR2 FQNNGV. The V end was cut by 5 bases, the J end by 6 bases, with 19 bases between. The CDR3 sequence is CASSDPSRGENGYTF. The DNA of the CDR3 is TGTGCCAGCAGCGACCCGTCCAGGGGTGAAAATGGCTACACCTTC.

This clonotype was counted ten times or more. This chain links TRBV18 with TRBJ1-3, with 7 bases lining up with TRBD1. Germline-derived CDR1 and CDR2 are KGHSH and LQKENI. The CDR3 runs to 16 residues. With 0 bases clipped from V and 0 bases from J, the junction kept 2 bases outside the gene matches. The CDR3 region has the DNA TGTGCCAGCTCACCACCGGGGACAGTCTCTGGAAACACCATATATTTT. It is translated as CASSPPGTVSGNTIYF.

The V and J genes are TRBV18 and TRBJ2-7; 10 nucleotides line up with TRBD2. Germline values: CDR1 KGHSH, CDR2 LQKENI. This CDR3 has 15 amino acids. After removal of 2 bases from V and 4 bases from J, the junction contained 5 bases not matched to a gene. The DNA of the CDR3 is TGTGCCAGCTCACCAAGGCTAGCGGGGGATTACGAGCAGTACTTC. Amino acid sequence: CASSPRLAGDYEQYF.

This clonotype was observed many times. The chain links TRBV28 to TRBJ2-3, with 8 bases lining up with TRBD1. V was pared by 3 bases and J by 5 bases, with 4 bases of the junction left unmatched. Looked up from germline, CDR1 is MDHEN and CDR2 is SYDVKM. The CDR3 loop spans 14 amino acids. The CDR3 is CASSFGRGLDTQYF. The CDR3 coding sequence is TGTGCCAGCAGTTTCGGCAGGGGGCTAGATACGCAGTATTTT.

This clonotype turned up a few times. V and J are TRBV24-1 and TRBJ2-5, with TRBD1 matching over 8 bases. Germline trimming cut 2 bases from V and 1 base from J; bases unmatched to any gene: 5. Germline lookup yields CDR1 KGHDR and CDR2 SFDVKD. This CDR3 region has 16 residues. CDR3 bases: TGTGCCACCAGTGATTCGCAGGGGGCGATCCAAGAGACCCAGTACTTC. Its translation is CATSDSQGAIQETQYF.

Ten or more counts support this clonotype. The V call is TRBV28, the J call TRBJ2-3; 8 bases line up with TRBD2. Losses at the gene ends were 10 bases for V and 1 base for J; bases not matched to a gene: 7. Germline V gives CDR1 MDHEN, CDR2 SYDVKM. This CDR3 spans 14 amino acids. The CDR3 loop is CATGQRGRTDTQYF. The DNA for the CDR3 is TGTGCCACCGGGCAGCGGGGGCGCACAGATACGCAGTATTTT.

In this sample, this clonotype turned up many times. The chain couples TRBV24-1 to TRBJ2-2; 7 nucleotides align to TRBD1. J lost 6 bases, V lost 2 bases, and 8 bases had no gene match. CDR1 KGHDR and CDR2 SFDVKD come from the germline V gene. The CDR3 runs 16 residues. CDR3 nucleotide sequence: TGTGCCACCAGTGATTCTGGCAGGGGGATCGCCGGGGAGCTGTTTTTT. This encodes CATSDSGRGIAGELFF.

This clonotype occurred many times. The chain couples TRBV20-1 to TRBJ2-7; tentatively, D is TRBD2 (6 bases). The germline gives CDR1 DFQATT, CDR2 SNEGSKA (reference sequence). This CDR3 has 14 residues. V was shortened by 3 bases and J by 0 bases, with 12 bases between the two germline ends. The CDR3: CSASGAGSSYEQYF. The CDR3 DNA reads TGCAGTGCTAGCGGCGCGGGGAGCTCCTACGAGCAGTACTTC.

The chain recombines TRBV27 with TRBJ1-1; D call uncertain. With 6 bases removed from V and 3 bases from J, the gap between germline ends came to 14 bases. Germline-derived CDR1 and CDR2 are MNHEY and SMNVEV (reference sequence). The CDR3 extends over 14 amino acids. The CDR3 reads CASSPTYQYTEAFF. The DNA for the CDR3 is TGTGCCAGCAGCCCTACCTATCAGTACACTGAAGCTTTCTTT.

At least ten counts were recorded for this clonotype. The chain recombines TRBV28 with TRBJ1-1; 8 nucleotides agree with TRBD1. The trim removed 3 bases at V and 5 bases at J, leaving 2 bases unmatched. Germline V lookup: CDR1 MDHEN, CDR2 SYDVKM. The CDR3 contains 13 residues. In DNA, the CDR3 is TGTGCCAGCAGTTTTCGACAGGGGACTGAAGCTTTCTTT. It specifies CASSFRQGTEAFF.

Worth noting for this clonotype: A read error may be the cause here, since a much bigger clone is one base away. V and J are TRBV18 and TRBJ2-1, with TRBD2 matching 10 bases. With V trimmed by 4 bases and J by 8 bases, 11 bases remained unmatched. The CDR3 is 16 residues long. Germline CDR1 reads KGHSH; CDR2 reads LQKENI. CDR3 in amino acids: CASSLPSLAGVDEQFF. In DNA, the CDR3 is TGTGCCAGCTCACTACCCTCCCTAGCGGGAGTAGATGAGCAGTTCTTC.